The 27 T cell receptor beta chains given below trace back to one sample, sequenced in a study of T cell repertoires in cytomegalovirus infection. TCRdb reprocessed the reads via MiXCR and lists one record per CDR3 protein. The sample has about 260,000 distinct CDR3 sequences; approximately 9.1% are singletons. What was sequenced was PBMCs. These receptors all stem from a human donor in good health (CMV status not recorded). Some clones in this sample may be carry-over from other donors' samples.

Only a few counts were recorded for this clonotype. One base away lies a much larger clone, so this may be a sequencing read error. This chain uses TRBV19 with TRBJ1-1; D gene uncertain. CDR3 length equals 14 residues. The germline CDR1 and CDR2 sequences are LNHDA and SQIVND (reference sequence). Trimming pared 5 bases from V and 1 base from J, leaving 11 bases between. The DNA for the CDR3 is TGTGCCAGTAGTCCTTTTGCCGAGAACACTGAAGCTTTCTTT. Translating it yields CASSPFAENTEAFF.

In this sample, this clonotype turned up a few times. The J gene is TRBJ1-5, the V gene TRBV20-1; the match to TRBD1 covers 7 bases. The CDR3 totals 16 residues. The ends lost 1 base at V and 1 base at J; junction bases unmatched: 7. Germline CDR1 reads DFQATT; CDR2 reads SNEGSKA (reference sequence). The CDR3 DNA reads as TGCAGTGCTAGAGTTTATGGGACAGCGAGCAATCAGCCCCAGCATTTT. Translated: CSARVYGTASNQPQHF.

This clonotype was counted ten times or more. V and J are TRBV7-2 and TRBJ2-2; 7 bases fit TRBD1. V shed 6 bases, J shed 9 bases, and the junction held 13 bases outside the gene matches. The CDR3 covers 15 residues. Germline V CDR1 and CDR2: SGHTA, FQGNSA. In DNA form, the CDR3 reads TGTGCCAGCAGATACAATCCGGGACAGAGGTGGGAGCTGTTTTTT. Protein product: CASRYNPGQRWELFF.

V and J are TRBV12-5 and TRBJ2-1; possibly TRBD1 for D (6 bases). The CDR3 runs 13 residues. The germline CDR1 and CDR2 sequences are LGHNT and FRNRAP. The germline V and J ends were trimmed by 1 base and 9 bases, with 10 bases remaining between them. The CDR3, as DNA: TGTGCTAGTGGTTTGGGCCAAGGGGGTGAGCAGTTCTTC. Protein sequence: CASGLGQGGEQFF.

This clonotype was seen a few times. The J gene is TRBJ1-2, the V gene TRBV5-4; D might be TRBD1 (5 bases). Trimming stripped 4 bases from V and 3 bases from J, with 13 bases between. The CDR3 sequence is 14 residues long. Germline CDR1 SGHNT, CDR2 YYREEE (reference sequence). The CDR3 region has the DNA TGTGCCAGCAGCCTCGCAGGGAGGGACTATGGCTACACCTTC. This sequence encodes CASSLAGRDYGYTF.

The rearrangement links TRBV4-3 to TRBJ2-5, with 10 bases matching TRBD1. Trimming removed 3 bases from V and 4 bases from J; junction bases left unmatched: 5. The CDR3 covers 15 residues. Looked up from germline, CDR1 is LGHNA and CDR2 is YSLEER. The CDR3 protein is CASSQGDRGRETQYF. CDR3 in DNA: TGCGCCAGCAGCCAGGGGGACAGGGGACGAGAGACCCAGTACTTC.

Many counts were recorded for this clonotype. The chain uses TRBV7-2 and TRBJ2-7, with D hard to call. Trimming cost V 1 base and J 3 bases, with 13 bases left between them. Germline CDR1 SGHTA, CDR2 FQGNSA. The CDR3 is made up of 15 amino acids. In DNA, the CDR3 is TGTGCCAGCAGCTTAGACGTAGGGAAAAACTACGAGCAGTACTTC. Residues: CASSLDVGKNYEQYF.

Ten or more counts support this clonotype. The chain is built from TRBV7-9 and TRBJ2-7; TRBD1 agrees at 8 bases. J was trimmed by 2 bases and V by 0 bases; bases with no gene match: 3. The CDR3 spans 15 residues. Germline CDR1 reads SEHNR; CDR2 reads FQNEAQ (reference sequence). The DNA of the CDR3 is TGTGCCAGCAGCTTAGCCATGGGACAGGCCTACGAGCAGTACTTC. Translating gives CASSLAMGQAYEQYF.

The sample holds many counts of this clonotype. The chain couples TRBV12-3 or TRBV12-4 to TRBJ2-2; no firm D call. CDR3 length: 12 residues. V was shortened by 5 bases and J by 6 bases, with 7 bases between the two germline ends. In DNA form, the CDR3 reads TGTGCCAGCAGTGACCGGGCCGGGGAGCTGTTTTTT. Amino acids: CASSDRAGELFF.

This clonotype was seen repeatedly, ten times or more. The chain employs TRBV7-2 and TRBJ1-1; 9 nucleotides line up with TRBD1. The V and J ends lost 3 bases and 4 bases, in that order; junction bases with no gene match: 3. Germline V CDR1 and CDR2: SGHTA, FQGNSA. The CDR3 runs 14 residues. CDR3 bases: TGTGCCAGCAGCTTGGACAGGGGTGTCACTGAAGCTTTCTTT. This encodes CASSLDRGVTEAFF.

Ten or more counts support this clonotype. This sequence joins TRBV4-3 and TRBJ1-1; 8 nucleotides match TRBD1. Germline V gene lookup returns CDR1 LGHNA and CDR2 YSLEER. Trimming removed 5 bases from V and 4 bases from J; junction bases left unmatched: 3. The CDR3 runs to 13 residues. The CDR3 loop is CASSAQGATEAFF. The CDR3 bases are TGCGCCAGCAGCGCCCAGGGGGCCACTGAAGCTTTCTTT.

This clonotype was counted many times. V usage is TRBV7-2 and J usage is TRBJ1-1; no clear D gene. There are 14 residues in the CDR3. Between the trimmed V and J ends, which lost 3 bases and 1 base, there was a span of 9 bases. Germline V gene data show CDR1 as SGHTA and CDR2 as FQGNSA. In nucleotides, the CDR3 is TGTGCCAGCAGCTTCGGGTCCCCGAACACTGAAGCTTTCTTT. As protein: CASSFGSPNTEAFF.

This clonotype was counted at least ten times. CDR3 region: CSARDPRADVQYF. DNA of the CDR3: TGCAGTGCTAGAGATCCTCGTGCGGACGTGCAGTACTTC. This sequence joins TRBV20-1 and TRBJ2-7; the D is unclear. The length of the CDR3 is 13 residues. The germline V gene encodes CDR1 DFQATT and CDR2 SNEGSKA (reference sequence). Trimming left V 0 bases short and J 9 bases short, with 15 bases between.

J is TRBJ1-2 and V is TRBV14; no definite D call. The CDR3 runs to 13 residues. V was cut by 0 bases and J by 5 bases, with 7 bases left in between. Per the germline V gene, CDR1 is SGHDN and CDR2 is FVKESK. In DNA form, the CDR3 reads TGTGCCAGCAGCCAAGATCCCTCATATGGCTACACCTTC. It specifies CASSQDPSYGYTF.

This clonotype was seen repeatedly, ten times or more. CDR3 nucleotides: TGTGCCAGCAGCTCTGGGACAGCGCGTAACAATGAGCAGTTCTTC. This codes for CASSSGTARNNEQFF. The chain employs TRBV7-3 and TRBJ2-1; 7 bases agree with TRBD1. The CDR3 consists of 15 residues. The V gene's germline CDR1 is SGHTA and CDR2 FQGTGA. Unmatched junction bases numbered 8, after V lost 4 bases and J lost 5 bases.

This clonotype was detected ten times or more. The CDR3: CASRPGQGAGSTEAFF. In DNA, the CDR3 is TGTGCCAGCAGGCCGGGACAGGGGGCTGGAAGTACTGAAGCTTTCTTT. The genes are TRBV11-2 and TRBJ1-1; 12 positions match TRBD1. V lost 6 bases, J lost 5 bases, and 10 bases stayed unmatched. The germline V gene has CDR1 SGHAT and CDR2 FQNNGV. The CDR3 loop spans 16 amino acids.

This clonotype was recorded at least ten times. The V call is TRBV7-2, the J call TRBJ2-3, with 8 positions matching TRBD2. In germline, CDR1 is SGHTA, CDR2 FQGNSA. V lost 4 bases and J lost 4; bases outside the gene matches: 7. This CDR3 is built from 15 residues. This CDR3 reads CASSSYGGAADTQYF. CDR3 coding DNA: TGTGCCAGCAGCTCGTACGGGGGGGCCGCAGATACGCAGTATTTT.

The genes are TRBV28 and TRBJ1-6, with D possibly being TRBD1 (5 bases). Between the trimmed V and J ends, which lost 5 bases and 7 bases, there was a span of 18 bases. CDR1 MDHEN and CDR2 SYDVKM come from the germline V gene. The CDR3 loop spans 16 amino acids. CDR3 coding DNA: TGTGCCAGCAGTCCCTGGGGGGAGGGAACAAATTCACCCCTCCACTTT. The encoded protein is CASSPWGEGTNSPLHF. The whole variable domain, filled in from reference TRBV28 and TRBJ1-6, reads DVKVTQSSRYLVKRTGEKVFLECVQDMDHENMFWYRQDPGLGLRLIYFSYDVKMKEKGDIPEGYSVSREKKERFSLILESASTNQTSMYLCASSPWGEGTNSPLHFGNGTRLTVT.

This clonotype has ten or more counts. V is TRBV12-3 or TRBV12-4 and J is TRBJ1-5, with D hard to call. V was shortened by 5 bases and J by 7 bases, with 12 bases between the two germline ends. The CDR3 is 13 residues long. The CDR3 nucleotides are TGTGCCAGCAGTACCGGTGGTGTACAGCCCCAGCATTTT. It is translated as CASSTGGVQPQHF.

This clonotype was observed at least ten times. J is TRBJ1-1 and V is TRBV7-2; D not certain. V lost 5 bases and J 5 bases, leaving 21 bases between the germline ends. Looked up from germline, CDR1 is SGHTA and CDR2 is FQGNSA. This CDR3 is built from 16 residues. CDR3 sequence: CASSAQRTAASTEAFF. CDR3 DNA sequence: TGTGCCAGCAGCGCCCAAAGGACGGCGGCGAGTACTGAAGCTTTCTTT.

This clonotype was seen repeatedly, ten times or more. CDR3 sequence: CASITYVGADSEAFF. The CDR3 DNA follows: TGTGCCAGCATTACCTACGTGGGGGCTGATAGTGAAGCTTTCTTT. This chain uses TRBV7-2 with TRBJ1-1; D may be TRBD1 (6 bases). The V gene's germline CDR1 is SGHTA and CDR2 FQGNSA. With 7 bases removed from V and 7 bases from J, the gap between germline ends came to 22 bases. This CDR3 contains 15 residues.

This clonotype was seen only a few times. V gene TRBV5-1 combines with J gene TRBJ2-1, with TRBD2 identical over 7 bases. After removal of 4 bases from V and 7 bases from J, the junction contained 17 bases not matched to a gene. There are 17 residues in the CDR3. Germline CDR1 is SGHRS and CDR2 is YFSETQ. The CDR3 DNA reads TGCGCCAGCAGCCCCCTGGGGGGGAGGGCCTTACGAAATGAGCAGTTCTTC. As protein: CASSPLGGRALRNEQFF. The whole variable domain, filled in from reference TRBV5-1 and TRBJ2-1, reads KAGVTQTPRYLIKTRGQQVTLSCSPISGHRSVSWYQQTPGQGLQFLFEYFSETQRNKGNFPGRFSGRQFSNSRSEMNVSTLELGDSALYLCASSPLGGRALRNEQFFGPGTRLTVL.

V gene TRBV5-1 combines with J gene TRBJ1-1, with TRBD1 as a possible D gene (6 bases). Trimming pared 2 bases from V and 3 bases from J, leaving 14 bases between. Germline V gene lookup returns CDR1 SGHRS and CDR2 YFSETQ. The CDR3 loop spans 15 amino acids. CDR3 nucleotide sequence: TGCGCCAGCAGCTTACAGGGATGGGGAGACACTGAAGCTTTCTTT. Protein: CASSLQGWGDTEAFF.

This clonotype came up a few times. One end of the junction varies from germline; a read error may be responsible. The gene calls are TRBV19 and TRBJ1-5; D remains ambiguous. The germline V gene encodes CDR1 LNHDA and CDR2 SQIVND (reference sequence). This CDR3 spans 14 amino acids. The chain's CDR3 is CASSIARGGQPQHF. CDR3 sequence (DNA): TGTGCCAGCAGTATCGCCCGGGGAGGTCAGCCCCAGCATTTT.

J is TRBJ1-2 and V is TRBV5-4; D call uncertain. Trimming removed 0 bases at V and 1 base at J, with 10 bases between. Germline V CDR1 and CDR2: SGHNT, YYREEE (reference sequence). The CDR3 totals 15 residues. The CDR3 here is CASSLEALHNYGYTF. For the CDR3, the DNA is TGTGCCAGCAGCTTGGAGGCCCTTCATAACTATGGCTACACCTTC.

This chain joins TRBV20-1 and TRBJ1-6; the match to TRBD1 covers 7 bases. V dropped 2 bases and J dropped 2; count of bases not matched to a gene: 6. Germline CDR1 and CDR2: DFQATT and SNEGSKA (reference sequence). There are 16 residues in the CDR3. The CDR3 sequence: CSARKGAGTYNSPLHF. The CDR3 DNA reads as TGCAGTGCTAGAAAGGGGGCGGGAACCTATAATTCACCCCTCCACTTT.

Ten or more counts support this clonotype. The chain is built from TRBV7-2 and TRBJ1-2, with 8 bases lining up with TRBD1. CDR3 length: 14 amino acids. Germline V CDR1 and CDR2: SGHTA, FQGNSA. The junction had 3 bases not matched to a gene; V was cut back by 4 bases and J by 2 bases. Written as DNA, the CDR3 is TGTGCCAGCAGCTGGACAGGGTTAAACTATGGCTACACCTTC. Translation: CASSWTGLNYGYTF.